The 4 T cell receptor beta chains below all came from one sample that was sequenced in a study of glioma-infiltrating T cells after dendritic cell vaccination. TCRdb keeps only in-frame clones here, not all; method: immunoSEQ multiplex PCR. The profile shows 93,000 or so clones, 81% of them singletons. The specimen was blood, collected before dendritic cell vaccination. All receptors come from a human donor with glioblastoma.

The chain employs TRBV15 and TRBJ1-5; 7 nucleotides agree with TRBD1. V shed 0 bases, J shed 3 bases, and the junction held 8 bases outside the gene matches. The CDR3 loop spans 17 amino acids. Germline V gene lookup returns CDR1 LNHNV and CDR2 YYDKDF (reference sequence). In nucleotides, the CDR3 is TGTGCCACCAGCAGAGATTACAGGGGAGGCATCAATCAGCCCCAGCATTTT. Translating gives CATSRDYRGGINQPQHF. Together with reference TRBV15 and TRBJ1-5, the CDR3 gives the full variable domain: DAMVIQNPRYQVTQFGKPVTLSCSQTLNHNVMYWYQQKSSQAPKLLFHYYDKDFNNEADTPDNFQSRRPNTSFCFLDIRSPGLGDTAMYLCATSRDYRGGINQPQHFGDGTRLSIL.

This clone was detected once. The rearrangement links TRBV5-4 to TRBJ2-7; D ambiguous. This CDR3 comprises 13 residues. Germline loops: CDR1 SGHNT, CDR2 YYREEE (reference sequence). V dropped 1 base and J dropped 7 bases, with 12 bases sitting between them. In DNA form, the CDR3 reads TGTGCCAGCAGCTTGCACTTTACCGGGGAGCAGTACTTC. Its translation: CASSLHFTGEQYF.

The V call is TRBV29-1, the J call TRBJ1-2; D is undetermined. This CDR3 has 11 amino acids. Trimming took 1 base from V and 8 from J, leaving 8 bases between them. CDR1 is SQVTM and CDR2 is ANQGSEA in the germline V gene. The CDR3 DNA sequence: TGCAGCGTTGAAGTCAGGCACGGCTACACCTTC. Amino acids: CSVEVRHGYTF.

This clone was seen a few times. The chain is built from TRBV5-4 and TRBJ2-1, with 8 bases aligning to TRBD2. CDR1 and CDR2 from the germline V gene are SGHNT and YYREEE (reference sequence). CDR3 length equals 15 residues. The V and J ends lost 1 base and 7 bases, in that order; junction bases with no gene match: 7. The CDR3 DNA sequence: TGTGCCAGCAGCTTGTTGGCGGGGGGCGGGAATGAGCAGTTCTTC. Protein product: CASSLLAGGGNEQFF.